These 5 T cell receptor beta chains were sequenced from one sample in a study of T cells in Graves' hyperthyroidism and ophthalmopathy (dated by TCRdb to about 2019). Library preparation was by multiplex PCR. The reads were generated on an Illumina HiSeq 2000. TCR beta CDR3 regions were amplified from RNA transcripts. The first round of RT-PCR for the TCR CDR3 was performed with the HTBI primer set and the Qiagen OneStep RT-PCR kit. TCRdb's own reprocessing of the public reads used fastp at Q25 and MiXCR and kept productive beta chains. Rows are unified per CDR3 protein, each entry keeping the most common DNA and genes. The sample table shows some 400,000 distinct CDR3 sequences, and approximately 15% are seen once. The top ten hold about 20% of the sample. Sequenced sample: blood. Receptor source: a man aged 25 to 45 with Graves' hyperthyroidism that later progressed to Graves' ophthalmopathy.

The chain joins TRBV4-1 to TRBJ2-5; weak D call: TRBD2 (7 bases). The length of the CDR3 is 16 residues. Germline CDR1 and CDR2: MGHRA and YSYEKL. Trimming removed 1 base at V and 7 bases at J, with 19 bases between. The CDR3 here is CASSQGVLAGARTQYF. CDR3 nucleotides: TGCGCCAGCAGCCAAGGGGTACTCGCGGGGGCCAGGACCCAGTACTTC.

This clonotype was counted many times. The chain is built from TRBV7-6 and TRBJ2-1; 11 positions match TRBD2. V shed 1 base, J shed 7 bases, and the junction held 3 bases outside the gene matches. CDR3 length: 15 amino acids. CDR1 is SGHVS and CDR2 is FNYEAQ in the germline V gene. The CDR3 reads CASSLDVAGGNEQFF. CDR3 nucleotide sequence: TGTGCCAGCAGCTTAGACGTAGCGGGGGGGAATGAGCAGTTCTTC.

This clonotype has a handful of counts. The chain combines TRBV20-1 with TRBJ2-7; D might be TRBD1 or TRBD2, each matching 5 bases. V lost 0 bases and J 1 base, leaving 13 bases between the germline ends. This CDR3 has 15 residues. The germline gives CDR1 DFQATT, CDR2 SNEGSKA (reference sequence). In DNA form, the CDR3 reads TGCAGTGCTAGAGATCGGGGCAGGATTTCCTACGAGCAGTACTTC. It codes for CSARDRGRISYEQYF.

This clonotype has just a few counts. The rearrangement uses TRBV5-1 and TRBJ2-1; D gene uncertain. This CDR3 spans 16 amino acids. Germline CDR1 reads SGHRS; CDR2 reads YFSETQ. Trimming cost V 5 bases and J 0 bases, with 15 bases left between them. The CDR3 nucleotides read TGCGCCAGCAGTCCTGAGGTGGTTAGCTCCTACAATGAGCAGTTCTTC. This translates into CASSPEVVSSYNEQFF.

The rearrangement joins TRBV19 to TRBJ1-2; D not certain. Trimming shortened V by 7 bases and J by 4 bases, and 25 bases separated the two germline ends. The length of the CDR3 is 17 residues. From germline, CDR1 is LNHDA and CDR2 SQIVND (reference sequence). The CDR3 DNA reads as TGTGCCAGTACCATAGACAACGATCTGATCAACACCTATGGCTACACCTTC. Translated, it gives CASTIDNDLINTYGYTF.